This T cell receptor (beta chain) was identified in a study of cytomegalovirus exposure and HLA in healthy donors. About the study: About 79% of 300 to 450 genotyped donors fell in the Caucasian-associated ancestry cluster.

This clone appeared once. Its antigen is not known. Trimming took 2 bases from V and 4 from J, leaving 11 bases between them. The CDR3 spans 14 residues. Germline V gene lookup returns CDR1 SEHNR and CDR2 FQNEAQ (reference sequence). Researchers ran the PCR with 60 Vbeta and 13 Jbeta primers. The repertoire was sequenced with immunoSEQ multiplex PCR; TCRdb's copy has only in-frame clones and lacks some. Found here are about 130,000 clones, around four fifths of them singletons; the top ten hold approximately 1.1%. Study-wide points: A list of approximately 150 TCR beta chains associated with cytomegalovirus was given.

The clonotype comes from a boy aged 5-17 years in good health and CMV-seronegative. Sample: PBMCs. V gene TRBV7-9 combines with J gene TRBJ1-2; unclear D gene. The DNA of the CDR3 is TGTGCCAGCAGCTTATCTCCGGGTACCTATGGCTACACCTTC. It translates to CASSLSPGTYGYTF.